The clone carrying this T cell receptor beta chain was observed at least ten times. The antigen is unknown. The data were taken from a study of CD8 T cells in ankylosing spondylitis. Notes on the study in general: Matched synovial fluid from ankylosing spondylitis patients was reported to be enriched for disease-linked clones.

V was cut by 2 bases and J by 4 bases, with 18 bases left in between. Germline-derived CDR1 and CDR2 are SGDLS and YYNGEE. This CDR3 has 17 residues. Libraries for TCR beta were made by quantitative 5'-RACE with molecular barcodes. TCRdb re-derived calls from the 5' RACE reads in MiXCR, one entry per CDR3 protein. The repertoire holds 200,000 to 250,000 distinct CDR3 sequences, with around 10% as singletons. This chain joins TRBV9 and TRBJ2-2, with D maybe TRBD2 (5 bases). Input material: blood, either unsorted or a sorted T cell fraction (not recorded which). The sequence was obtained from a male donor with ankylosing spondylitis or in good health (not recorded which). CDR3: CASSVHRAREFTGELFF. CDR3 sequence (DNA): TGTGCCAGCAGCGTCCACCGGGCGAGGGAATTCACCGGGGAGCTGTTTTTT.